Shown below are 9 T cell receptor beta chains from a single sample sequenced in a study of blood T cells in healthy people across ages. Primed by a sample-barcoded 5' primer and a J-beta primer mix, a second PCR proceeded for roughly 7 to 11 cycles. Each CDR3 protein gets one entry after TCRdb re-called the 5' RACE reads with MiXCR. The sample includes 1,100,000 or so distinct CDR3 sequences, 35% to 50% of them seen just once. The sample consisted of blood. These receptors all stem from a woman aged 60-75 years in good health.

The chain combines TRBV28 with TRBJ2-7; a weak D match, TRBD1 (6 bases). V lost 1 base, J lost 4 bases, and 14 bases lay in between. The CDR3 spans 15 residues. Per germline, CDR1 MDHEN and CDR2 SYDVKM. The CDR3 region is CASSLSGRGLYEQYF. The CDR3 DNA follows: TGTGCCAGCAGTTTATCGGGCAGGGGCTTATACGAGCAGTACTTC.

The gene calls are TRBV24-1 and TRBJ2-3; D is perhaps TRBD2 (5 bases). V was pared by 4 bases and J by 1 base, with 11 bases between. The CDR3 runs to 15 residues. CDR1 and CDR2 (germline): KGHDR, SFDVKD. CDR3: CATSEVTRGTDTQYF. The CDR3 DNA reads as TGTGCCACCAGTGAGGTTACTAGGGGCACAGATACGCAGTATTTT.

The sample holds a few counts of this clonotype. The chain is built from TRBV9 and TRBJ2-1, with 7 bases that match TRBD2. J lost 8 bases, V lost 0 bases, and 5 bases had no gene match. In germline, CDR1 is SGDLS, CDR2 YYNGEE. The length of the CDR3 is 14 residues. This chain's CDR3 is CASSVGGRGDEQFF. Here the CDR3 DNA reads TGTGCCAGCAGCGTAGGCGGGAGAGGCGATGAGCAGTTCTTC.

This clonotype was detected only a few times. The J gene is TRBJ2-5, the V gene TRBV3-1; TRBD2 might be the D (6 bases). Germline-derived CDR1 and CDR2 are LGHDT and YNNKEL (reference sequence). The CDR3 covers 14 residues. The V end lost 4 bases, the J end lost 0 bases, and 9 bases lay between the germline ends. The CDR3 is CASSRRTNQETQYF. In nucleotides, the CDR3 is TGTGCCAGCAGCCGAAGGACTAACCAAGAGACCCAGTACTTC.

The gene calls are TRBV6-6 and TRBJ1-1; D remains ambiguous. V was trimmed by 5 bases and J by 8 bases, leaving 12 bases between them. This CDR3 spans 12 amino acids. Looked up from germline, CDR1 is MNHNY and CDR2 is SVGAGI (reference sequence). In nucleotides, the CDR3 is TGTGCCAGCAGTCTTAAAACGAAGGAAGCTTTCTTT. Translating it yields CASSLKTKEAFF.

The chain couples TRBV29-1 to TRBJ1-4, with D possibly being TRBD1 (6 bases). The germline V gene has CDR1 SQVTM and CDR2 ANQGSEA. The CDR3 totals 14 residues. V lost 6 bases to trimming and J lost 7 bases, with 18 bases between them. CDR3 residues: CSVPEGGRREKLFF. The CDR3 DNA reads TGCAGCGTGCCTGAGGGGGGACGGCGTGAAAAACTGTTTTTT.

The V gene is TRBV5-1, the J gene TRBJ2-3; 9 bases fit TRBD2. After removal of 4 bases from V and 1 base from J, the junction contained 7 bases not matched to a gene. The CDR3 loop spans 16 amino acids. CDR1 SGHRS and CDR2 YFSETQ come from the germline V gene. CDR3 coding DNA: TGCGCCAGCAGCCTCCTAGCGGGACGGGGCACAGATACGCAGTATTTT. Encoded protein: CASSLLAGRGTDTQYF.

CDR3 in amino acids: CASVSGLAVYNEQYF. For the CDR3, the DNA is TGTGCTAGTGTCAGCGGACTAGCGGTATACAATGAGCAGTACTTC. The chain has TRBV12-5 and TRBJ2-1; TRBD2 matches at 10 bases. Matching the DNA end better, TRBJ2-7 makes the J call doubtful. Per the germline V gene, CDR1 is LGHNT and CDR2 is FRNRAP. The CDR3 is 15 residues long.

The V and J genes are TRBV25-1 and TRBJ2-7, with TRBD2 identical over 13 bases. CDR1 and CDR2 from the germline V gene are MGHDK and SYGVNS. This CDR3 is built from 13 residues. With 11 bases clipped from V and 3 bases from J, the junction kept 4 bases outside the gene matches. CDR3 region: CAARTSGSYEQYF. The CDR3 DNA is TGTGCCGCCCGGACTAGCGGGAGCTACGAGCAGTACTTC.